This TCR beta chain appears in the sequencing data of a study of shared clonotypes between healthy human individuals. Clones were read by immunoSEQ multiplex PCR, and TCRdb kept only the in-frame ones, dropping some. The sample includes approximately 330,000 clones, 73% of them seen just once. In the case of this clone: Its antigen is not known.

CDR1 is SGDLS, CDR2 YYNGEE, per germline. CDR3 length: 16 residues. The V gene end was trimmed by 0 bases and the J gene end by 2 bases; junction bases not matched to a gene: 5. Study conclusions and caveats: Estimated richness values were generally larger in naive subsets than in memory subsets. Non-shared clonotypes had lower generation probabilities than those shared by all four donors.

Every donor was a Caucasian adult from Nashville, Tennessee. The specimen sequenced was memory CD4+ T cells sorted from blood. The subset denotes: CD45RA-negative fraction. This TCR came from a man aged 30 to 39 in good health. The V gene is TRBV9, the J gene TRBJ2-5; 9 bases fit TRBD2. The CDR3 loop reads CASSVAGGRGQETQYF. In nucleotides, the CDR3 is TGTGCCAGCAGCGTAGCCGGCGGGAGGGGGCAAGAGACCCAGTACTTC.